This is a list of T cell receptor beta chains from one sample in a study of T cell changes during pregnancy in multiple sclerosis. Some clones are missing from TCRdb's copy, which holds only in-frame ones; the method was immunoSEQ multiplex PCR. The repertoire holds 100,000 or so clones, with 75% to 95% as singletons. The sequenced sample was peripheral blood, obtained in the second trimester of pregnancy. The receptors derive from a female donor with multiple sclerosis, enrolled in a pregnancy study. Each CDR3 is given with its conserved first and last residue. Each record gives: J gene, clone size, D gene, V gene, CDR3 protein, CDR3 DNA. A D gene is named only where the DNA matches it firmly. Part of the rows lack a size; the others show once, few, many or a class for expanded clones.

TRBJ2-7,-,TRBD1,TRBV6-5,CASSHRGKTYEQYF,TGTGCCAGCAGCCACAGGGGGAAGACCTACGAGCAGTACTTC
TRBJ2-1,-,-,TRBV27,CASRVAGYNEQFF,TGTGCCAGCAGGGTGGCGGGGTACAATGAGCAGTTCTTC
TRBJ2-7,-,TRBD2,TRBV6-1,CASSELLRGRAYEQYF,TGTGCCAGCAGTGAACTTTTACGGGGGAGGGCCTACGAGCAGTACTTC
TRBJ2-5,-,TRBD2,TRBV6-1,CASKMLAGETQYF,TGTGCCAGCAAAATGTTAGCGGGAGAGACCCAGTACTTC
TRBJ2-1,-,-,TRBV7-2,CASSQATGFEQFF,TGTGCCAGCAGCCAAGCCACAGGGTTTGAGCAGTTCTTC
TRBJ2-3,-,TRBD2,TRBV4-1,CASSQASGETDTQYF,TGCGCCAGCAGCCAAGCGAGCGGGGAAACAGATACGCAGTATTTT
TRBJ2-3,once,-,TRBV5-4,CASSATRGGPDTQYF,TGTGCCAGCAGCGCCACGAGGGGGGGGCCAGATACGCAGTATTTT
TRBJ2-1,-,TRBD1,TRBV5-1,CASKQGSRSYNEQFF,TGCGCCAGCAAACAGGGGTCTAGGTCTTACAATGAGCAGTTCTTC
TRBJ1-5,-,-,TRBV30,CAWHYKGETNQPQHF,TGTGCCTGGCATTATAAGGGGGAGACGAATCAGCCCCAGCATTTT
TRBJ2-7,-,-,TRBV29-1,CSVEERGEQYF,TGCAGCGTTGAAGAAAGGGGCGAGCAGTACTTC
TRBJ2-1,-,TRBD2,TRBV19,CASSIARTSSYNEQFF,TGTGCCAGTAGTATCGCTCGGACTAGCTCCTACAATGAGCAGTTCTTC
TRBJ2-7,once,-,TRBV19,CASSTRTTYEQYF,TGTGCCAGTAGTACCCGGACTACCTACGAGCAGTACTTC
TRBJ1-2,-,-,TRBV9,CASSEQGLYGYTF,TGTGCCAGCAGCGAACAGGGCCTGTATGGCTACACCTTC
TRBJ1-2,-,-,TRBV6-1,CASSVKNNGGGYTF,TGTGCCAGCAGTGTTAAGAATAACGGAGGTGGCTACACCTTC
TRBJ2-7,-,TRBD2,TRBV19,CASASGDPTEQYF,TGTGCCAGTGCTAGCGGGGATCCTACCGAGCAGTACTTC
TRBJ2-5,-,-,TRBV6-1,CASSFVRLYKETQYF,TGTGCCAGCAGTTTTGTGAGACTATACAAAGAGACCCAGTACTTC
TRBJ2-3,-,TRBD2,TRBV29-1,CSVGREGITDTQYF,TGCAGCGTTGGGCGGGAGGGCATCACAGATACGCAGTATTTT
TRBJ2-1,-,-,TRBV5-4,CASSPRTNNEQFF,TGTGCCAGCAGCCCTCGGACTAATAATGAGCAGTTCTTC
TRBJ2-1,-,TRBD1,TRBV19,CASHPGQAFNEQFF,TGTGCCAGTCACCCGGGACAGGCCTTCAATGAGCAGTTCTTC
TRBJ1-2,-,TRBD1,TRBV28,CASSTTGQGPYGYTF,TGTGCCAGCAGTACTACGGGACAGGGACCCTATGGCTACACCTTC
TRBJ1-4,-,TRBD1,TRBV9,CASSAMIPGQTATNEKLFF,TGTGCCAGCAGCGCTATGATTCCGGGACAGACTGCAACTAATGAAAAACTGTTTTTT
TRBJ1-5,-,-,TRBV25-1,CASSESGVQPQHF,TGTGCCAGCAGTGAATCAGGGGTGCAGCCCCAGCATTTT
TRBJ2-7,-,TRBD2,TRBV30,CAWSRGASGAEQYF,TGTGCCTGGAGTAGAGGGGCTAGCGGGGCCGAGCAGTACTTC
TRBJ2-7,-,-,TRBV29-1,CSVWAGEQYF,TGCAGCGTTTGGGCTGGCGAGCAGTACTTC